This T cell receptor beta chain was sequenced during a study of vaccination and CD4 T cells after COVID-19 (dated by TCRdb to about 2022). Background for the entire study: Convalescent patients had a positive SARS-CoV-2 result on nasal swab PCR, and of these patients, nine had mild disease and one had severe disease. The convalescent cohort included six males and four females, with two Hispanic individuals, seven Caucasians, two Asians and one multiracial person. Participants received two doses of either the Pfizer-BioNTech BNT162b2 vaccine (n=8) or the Moderna mRNA-1273 vaccine (n=2). Post-COVID blood samples from convalescent patients were collected a median of approximately 100 days after diagnosis, with a range of roughly 30 to 170 days. Post-vaccine blood samples were obtained a median of around 67 days after the second vaccine dose, with a range of roughly 12 to 250 days. For stimulating the cultures, overlapping spike peptide pools were used, derived from SARS-CoV-2 as well as from the common cold coronaviruses HCoV-NL63, HCoV-OC43 and HCoV-229E. In control cultures, a CEFX viral epitope pool was used as positive control, an HIV-1 Nef peptide pool was used as negative control, or no peptide was added. In approximately ten COVID-19 convalescent patients and a few infection-naive healthy vaccine recipients, the spike-specific CD4+ TCR repertoire before mRNA vaccination was compared with the repertoire after mRNA vaccination. Study-wide conclusions, independent of this receptor: Relatively few convalescent patients were included in the study, and early timepoints after natural infection were not analyzed. Among convalescent patients, a median about 90% of the SARS-CoV-2-reactive clones seen after vaccination appeared only after vaccination, which suggests priming specific to the vaccine. In convalescent patients, nearly all vaccine-specific clones (304 of 307) were found to be mono-reactive for SARS-CoV-2 spike rather than cross-reactive with common cold coronaviruses. The median count of SARS-CoV-2-reactive clonotypes went up from 21 after infection to more than 30 after vaccination, although the change was not significant.

Trimming takes 3 bases from V and 1 base from J, and the germline ends sit 4 bases apart. There are 13 amino acids in the CDR3, from cysteine to phenylalanine inclusive. This entry keeps only the CDR3 DNA: 39 bases, framed from base 1. The germline V gene supplies CDR1 SGHTA and CDR2 FQGNSA. What the treatment or condition label conveys for this sample: approximately 9-day PBMC culture with coronavirus spike peptide pools or control peptides (ViraFEST assay). To expand antigen-specific T cells with peptide pools and then pick out the expanded clonotypes through TCR sequencing, the study relied on the ViraFEST assay. The positive SARS-CoV-2 PCR tests of the convalescent patients were dated from March to December 2020, before the Alpha, Beta and Delta variants emerged in the United States. Some 2 million PBMCs per well were cultured in IMDM with about 5% human AB serum and 8.5 to 10 IU/ml IL-2, plus 10 ug/ml peptide pools. Half of the culture medium was replaced with fresh IL-2-containing medium on days 3 and 7. CD4+ T cells were isolated after about 10 days of culture through negative selection using the EasySep CD4+ T cell isolation kit. PBMCs were separated from whole blood using Ficoll-Paque Plus gradient centrifugation and then either used fresh or cryopreserved at -140C. Each culture condition was generally run in triplicate wells.

The library was prepared using PCR. DNA from cultured CD4+ T cells underwent TCR sequencing with the Oncomine TCR Beta short-read assay at the Johns Hopkins FTIC core. Genomic DNA was extracted from the cultured CD4+ T cells with the QIAamp micro DNA kit. The Oncomine TCR Beta libraries from cultured CD4+ T cells were pooled using unique dual indexes and then sequenced on an Illumina iSeq 100. For the original study's pipeline: Non-productive sequences were removed, and CDR3s not starting with C, not ending with F or W, or shorter than 7 amino acids were discarded. Antigen-specific clonotypes were identified with the MANAFEST web application by comparing peptide-stimulated wells with reference and other culture wells. For a clone to be called positive, the clone needed an FDR below 0.05, an odds ratio above 5, and a productive frequency above 0.1% in at least two of three replicate wells. Clonotypes that were significantly expanded in both SARS-CoV-2 spike wells and at least one common cold coronavirus spike condition were defined as cross-reactive. Using R version 3.6.1, CDR3 homology was evaluated through Levenshtein distances (stringdist) along with unrooted phylogenetic trees (ape). TCRdb trimmed public reads at Q25 via fastp, called clones via MiXCR and kept in-frame beta chains. Merged by CDR3 protein, the rows form single entries marked with the most common genes and DNA. Clone size and V and J calls follow TCRdb, not the original study. In this sample the table shows fewer than 15,000 distinct CDR3 sequences, about 35% of which occur a single time. Of the sample, roughly a third falls within the top ten clones.

In its sample, this clonotype was seen a few times. The antigen it binds to is not known. Within one base of it there is no much larger clone, and no base qualities were kept. Here the chain combines TRBV7-2 and TRBJ1-3, with an unclear D gene assignment. The sample was cultured CD4+ T cells from blood. This sequence was found in a human donor with COVID-19. The nucleotide sequence reads as follows: TGTGCCAGCAGCTTTGTGTCTGGAAACACCATATATTTT. It encodes CASSFVSGNTIYF.